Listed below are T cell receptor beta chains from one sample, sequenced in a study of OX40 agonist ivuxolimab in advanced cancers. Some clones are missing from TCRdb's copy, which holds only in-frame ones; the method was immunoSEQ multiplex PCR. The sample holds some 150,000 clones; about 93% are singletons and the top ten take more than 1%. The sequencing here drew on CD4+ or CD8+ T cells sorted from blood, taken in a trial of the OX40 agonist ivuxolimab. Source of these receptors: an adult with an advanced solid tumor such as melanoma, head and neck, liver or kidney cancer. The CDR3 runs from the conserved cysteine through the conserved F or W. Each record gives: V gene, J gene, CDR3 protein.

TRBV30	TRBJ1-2	CAWSVSYGYTF
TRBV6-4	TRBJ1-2	CASSDSGLGGYTF
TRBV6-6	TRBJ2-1	CARKDSLSYNEQFF
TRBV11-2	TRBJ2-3	CASSFIVRGSTDTQYF
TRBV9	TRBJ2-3	CASSPRGHPATADTQYF
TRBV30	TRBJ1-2	CAWGDRGADGYTF
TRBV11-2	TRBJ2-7	CASSQEGGQGAYEQYF
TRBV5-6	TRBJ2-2	CASSPDRVSTGELFF
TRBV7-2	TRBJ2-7	CASSSLWRGHSYEQYF
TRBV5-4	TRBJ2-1	CASTSGVRDEQFF
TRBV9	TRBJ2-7	CASSVETGTGEQYF
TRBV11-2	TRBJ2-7	CASSSYVSVYEQYF
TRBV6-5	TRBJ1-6	CASSYSARPRDSPLHF
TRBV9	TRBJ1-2	CASSEGGYGYTF
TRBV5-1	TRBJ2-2	CASSFTLAGGFTGELFF